This T cell receptor beta chain was sequenced during a study of blood T cell repertoires in COVID-19. On the study more broadly: T cells, B-cell-depleted T cells, or PBMCs provided the cDNA or gDNA that served as material.

The assay was immunoSEQ multiplex PCR, and TCRdb's table has in-frame clones only and misses some. The sample carries about 310,000 clones, roughly 87% recorded once. Germline V gene sequence: CDR1 SGHTA, CDR2 FQGNSA. Trimming at V came to 5 bases and at J to 3 bases, leaving 5 bases not matched to a gene. The CDR3 is 14 residues long. Participant ages covered roughly 18 to 89 years across 24 US areas. The rearrangement links TRBV7-2 to TRBJ2-7; 9 bases line up with TRBD1. This TCR was recovered from a woman aged 18-35 years who had recovered from COVID-19. The sample consisted of PBMCs or T cells enriched from blood (not recorded which). The CDR3, as DNA: TGTGCCAGCAGCGGGACAGGGTCCAGCTACGAGCAGTACTTC. It encodes CASSGTGSSYEQYF.